The entry below gives a single TCR beta chain sequence along with its context. Antigen specificity is unknown. These data are taken from a study of shared clonotypes between healthy human individuals. Study findings and constraints: Shared clonotypes: approximately 5.3% naive CD4, around 3.7% naive CD8, 2% to 2.5% memory CD4, more than 0.3% memory CD8.

Germline CDR1 is LNHNV and CDR2 is YYDKDF (reference sequence). With 0 bases removed from V and 0 bases from J, the gap between germline ends came to 10 bases. This CDR3 spans 16 amino acids. Clones were sequenced by immunoSEQ multiplex PCR, and TCRdb holds only the in-frame ones, with some missing. This sample has 2 million to 2.5 million clones, with 93% found just once. The rearrangement links TRBV15 to TRBJ2-3; D unresolved. The TCR was taken from a man aged 18 to 29 in good health. Some clones in this sample may be carry-over from other donors' samples. The sequenced sample was naive CD4+ T cells from PBMCs. Subset of the sample: CD45RA+ positively selected. The CDR3 reads CATSRDKVGSTDTQYF. The CDR3, as DNA: TGTGCCACCAGCAGAGATAAAGTCGGCAGCACAGATACGCAGTATTTT.